This T cell receptor (beta chain) is from a study of shared clonotypes between healthy human individuals. TCRdb's table, derived via immunoSEQ multiplex PCR, lists solely in-frame clones and lacks some. The data show about 2 million clones, about 95% seen once. CD8 cells classed as naive were CD45RO-negative and positively selected for CCR7, excluding terminally differentiated effector memory CD45RA+ cells. Deletions cut 6 bases from V and 4 bases from J, with 19 bases between. The CDR3 runs to 15 residues. Per germline, CDR1 KGHSH and CDR2 LQKENI. V gene TRBV18 combines with J gene TRBJ2-7, with D possibly TRBD2 on 6 matching bases. The TCR comes from a young man in good health. Material for sequencing was naive CD8+ T cells sorted from blood. This chain's CDR3 is CASSPLEGLWYEQYF. The CDR3 region has the DNA TGTGCCAGCTCGCCGTTGGAGGGTCTTTGGTACGAGCAGTACTTC.